Below, 9 T cell receptor beta chains from the same sample are listed, as sequenced in a study of blood T cell repertoires in COVID-19 (dated by TCRdb to the early 2020s). Library preparation employed the immunoSEQ multiplex PCR assay. The table comes from immuneACCESS by way of TCRdb, which keeps in-frame sequences with V and J called. Part of the clones is missing from these tables; in studies checked, under half for an unresolved V gene and the rest for unknown reasons. The sample includes about 50,000 clones, with 81% observed a single time. The ten largest clones take up around 24% of the sample. Sequencing used peripheral blood. The receptors originated from an elderly woman with COVID-19, enrolled during active disease.

The V call is TRBV2, the J call TRBJ2-7, with 8 bases aligning to TRBD1. The germline V gene has CDR1 SNHLY and CDR2 FYNNEI. Trimming cost V 10 bases and J 2 bases; bases outside gene matches: 7. The CDR3 loop spans 13 amino acids. CDR3 amino acids: CATLRDRPYEQYF. The CDR3 DNA reads as TGTGCCACCCTCCGGGACAGGCCCTACGAGCAGTACTTC.

This clone came up a few times. This rearrangement joins TRBV5-4 to TRBJ2-7; maybe TRBD1 (6 bases). This CDR3 has 15 residues. Trimming took 0 bases from V and 0 from J, leaving 10 bases between them. Germline V gives CDR1 SGHNT, CDR2 YYREEE (reference sequence). CDR3 residues: CASSLGQVPSYEQYF. CDR3 in DNA: TGTGCCAGCAGCTTGGGACAGGTGCCCTCCTACGAGCAGTACTTC.

CDR3 in amino acids: CASSLRSGLQETQYF. The CDR3 nucleotides read TGTGCCAGCAGCTTAAGGTCGGGACTCCAAGAGACCCAGTACTTC. The chain carries TRBV11-2 and TRBJ2-5, with D perhaps matching TRBD2 (6 bases). V was clipped by 2 bases and J by 1 base, with 11 bases between them. Germline CDR1 reads SGHAT; CDR2 reads FQNNGV. The CDR3 contains 15 residues.

This clone was seen just once. The chain carries TRBV18 and TRBJ2-2, with 10 bases that match TRBD2. The CDR3 has 17 amino acids. The germline CDR1 and CDR2 sequences are KGHSH and LQKENI. With 3 bases clipped from V and 6 bases from J, the junction kept 10 bases outside the gene matches. The DNA for the CDR3 is TGTGCCAGCTCACCTACAGGTCTAGCGGGAGACCCCGGGGAGCTGTTTTTT. This sequence encodes CASSPTGLAGDPGELFF.

V is TRBV29-1 and J is TRBJ2-1, with 7 bases lining up with TRBD1. The CDR3 sequence is 15 residues long. CDR1 is SQVTM, CDR2 ANQGSEA, per germline. The V and J ends lost 0 bases and 12 bases, in that order; junction bases with no gene match: 14. CDR3 nucleotides: TGCAGCGTTGAAGATGGGGACAGTGGGTGGGAAGTGCAGTTCTTC. Its protein product is CSVEDGDSGWEVQFF.

The J gene is TRBJ2-7, the V gene TRBV6-5, with a possible D match to TRBD1 (7 bases). This CDR3 has 15 amino acids. The V end lost 0 bases, the J end lost 6 bases, and 15 bases lay between the germline ends. From germline, CDR1 is MNHEY and CDR2 SVGAGI. CDR3 protein: CASSYSRTGSGEQYF. The CDR3 DNA reads TGTGCCAGCAGTTACTCGCGGACAGGTAGCGGCGAGCAGTACTTC.

The chain is built from TRBV18 and TRBJ2-1, with 11 bases lining up with TRBD1. Germline-derived CDR1 and CDR2 are KGHSH and LQKENI. CDR3 length equals 18 residues. Germline trimming cut 3 bases from V and 12 bases from J; bases unmatched to any gene: 19. The CDR3 DNA is TGTGCCAGCTCACCGATCTTATTGGGGACAGGGGGGCCGGACGGGCAGTTCTTC. It yields the protein CASSPILLGTGGPDGQFF.

This chain connects TRBV4-1 to TRBJ2-1; TRBD2 aligns across 9 bases. V gave up 3 bases and J gave up 6 bases; unmatched junction bases: 9. This CDR3 comprises 16 residues. Per the germline V gene, CDR1 is MGHRA and CDR2 is YSYEKL. Written as DNA, the CDR3 is TGCGCCAGCAGCCACAAAGGGGTAGCGGGAGTCAATGAGCAGTTCTTC. It translates to CASSHKGVAGVNEQFF.

The V call is TRBV6-2 or TRBV6-3, the J call TRBJ1-5, with D unresolved. Trimming pared 5 bases from V and 0 bases from J, leaving 14 bases between. The CDR3 is 16 amino acids. The germline gives CDR1 MNHEY, CDR2 SVGEGT. CDR3 DNA: TGTGCCAGCAGTCCCCGGACGGGGAATAGCAATCAGCCCCAGCATTTT. Amino acids: CASSPRTGNSNQPQHF.